This TCR beta chain was observed in a study of cytomegalovirus exposure and HLA in healthy donors. CDR3 length: 16 amino acids. The V and J ends lost 5 bases and 8 bases, in that order; junction bases with no gene match: 12. Germline V gives CDR1 LNHDA, CDR2 SQIVND (reference sequence). Details on this clone: Its cognate antigen is unknown.

With 60 Vbeta and 13 Jbeta primers, the PCR was carried out. Clones were read by immunoSEQ multiplex PCR, and TCRdb kept only the in-frame ones, dropping some. The repertoire holds over 95,000 clones, with roughly 67% as singletons. General study findings and limits: The study recorded some 160 TCR beta chains that were cytomegalovirus-associated.

The chain employs TRBV19 and TRBJ2-4; 10 nucleotides agree with TRBD2. The sequenced sample was PBMCs. The source is a man younger than 35 in good health and CMV-seropositive. The CDR3 DNA reads TGTGCCAGTAGTCCAGCCAGGGCTAGCGGGGGTTACATTCAGTACTTC. Protein sequence: CASSPARASGGYIQYF.